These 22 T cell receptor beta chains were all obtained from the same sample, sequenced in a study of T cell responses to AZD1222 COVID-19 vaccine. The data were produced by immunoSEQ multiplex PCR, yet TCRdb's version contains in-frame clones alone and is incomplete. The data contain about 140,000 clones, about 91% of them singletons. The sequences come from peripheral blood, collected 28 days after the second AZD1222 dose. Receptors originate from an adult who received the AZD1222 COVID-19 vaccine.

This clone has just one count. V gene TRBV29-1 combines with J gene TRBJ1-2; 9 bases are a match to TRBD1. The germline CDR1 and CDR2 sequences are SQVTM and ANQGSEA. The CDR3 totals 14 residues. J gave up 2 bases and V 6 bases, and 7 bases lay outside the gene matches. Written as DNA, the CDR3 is TGCAGCGTGGGGTCGGGACAGGGCAACTATGGCTACACCTTC. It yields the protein CSVGSGQGNYGYTF.

The CDR3: CASSSGPNQPQHF. The CDR3 region has the DNA TGTGCCAGCAGCTCCGGACCAAATCAGCCCCAGCATTTT. The rearrangement joins TRBV13 to TRBJ1-5; no firm D call. The CDR3 is 13 residues long. The germline CDR1 and CDR2 sequences are PRHDT and FYEKMQ (reference sequence). Trimming cost V 4 bases and J 4 bases, with 8 bases left between them.

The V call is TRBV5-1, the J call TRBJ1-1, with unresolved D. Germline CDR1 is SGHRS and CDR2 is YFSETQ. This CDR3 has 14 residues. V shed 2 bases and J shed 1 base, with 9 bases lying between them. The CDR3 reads CASSLGYSNTEAFF. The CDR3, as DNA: TGCGCCAGCAGCTTAGGATATTCGAACACTGAAGCTTTCTTT.

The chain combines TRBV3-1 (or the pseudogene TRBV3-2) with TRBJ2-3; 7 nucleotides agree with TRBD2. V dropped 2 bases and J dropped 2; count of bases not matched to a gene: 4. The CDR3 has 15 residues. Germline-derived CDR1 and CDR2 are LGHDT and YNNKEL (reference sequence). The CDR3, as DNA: TGTGCCAGCAGCCAATGGGAGGGGCCCACAGATACGCAGTATTTT. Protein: CASSQWEGPTDTQYF.

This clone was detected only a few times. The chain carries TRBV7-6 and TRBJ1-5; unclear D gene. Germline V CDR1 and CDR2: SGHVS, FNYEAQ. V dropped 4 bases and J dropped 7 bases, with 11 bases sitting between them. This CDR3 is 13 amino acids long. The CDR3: CASSSSPGQPQHF. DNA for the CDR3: TGTGCCAGCAGCTCCTCCCCGGGGCAGCCCCAGCATTTT. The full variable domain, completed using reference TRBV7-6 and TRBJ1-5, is GAGVSQSPRYKVTKRGQDVALRCDPISGHVSLYWYRQALGQGPEFLTYFNYEAQQDKSGLPNDRFSAERPEGSISTLTIQRTEQRDSAMYRCASSSSPGQPQHFGDGTRLSIL.

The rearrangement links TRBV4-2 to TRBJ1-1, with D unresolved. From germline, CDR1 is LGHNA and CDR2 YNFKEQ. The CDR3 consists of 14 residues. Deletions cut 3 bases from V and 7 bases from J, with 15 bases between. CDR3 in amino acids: CASSQHSQAGEAFF. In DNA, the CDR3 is TGTGCCAGCAGCCAGCACTCTCAAGCCGGTGAAGCTTTCTTT.

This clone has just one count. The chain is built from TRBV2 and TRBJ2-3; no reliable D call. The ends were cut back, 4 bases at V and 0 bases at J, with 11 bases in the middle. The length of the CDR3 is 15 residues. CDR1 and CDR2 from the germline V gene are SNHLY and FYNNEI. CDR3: CASSGVPPSTDTQYF. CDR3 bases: TGTGCCAGCAGTGGGGTGCCACCTAGCACAGATACGCAGTATTTT.

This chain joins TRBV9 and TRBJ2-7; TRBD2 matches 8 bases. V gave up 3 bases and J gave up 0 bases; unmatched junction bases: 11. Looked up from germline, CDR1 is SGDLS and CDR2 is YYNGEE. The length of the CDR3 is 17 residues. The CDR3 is CASSAPLERGLSYEQYF. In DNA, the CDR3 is TGTGCCAGCAGCGCCCCCTTAGAGCGGGGGCTCTCCTACGAGCAGTACTTC. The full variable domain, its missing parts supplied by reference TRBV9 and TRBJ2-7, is DSGVTQTPKHLITATGQRVTLRCSPRSGDLSVYWYQQSLDQGLQFLIQYYNGEERAKGNILERFSAQQFPDLHSELNLSSLELGDSALYFCASSAPLERGLSYEQYFGPGTRLTVT.

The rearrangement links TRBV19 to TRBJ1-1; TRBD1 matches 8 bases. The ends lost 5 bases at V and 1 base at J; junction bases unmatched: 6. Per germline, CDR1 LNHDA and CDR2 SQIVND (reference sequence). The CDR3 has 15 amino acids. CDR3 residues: CASSPDRGRNTEAFF. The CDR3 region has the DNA TGTGCCAGTAGTCCCGACAGGGGTAGGAACACTGAAGCTTTCTTT.

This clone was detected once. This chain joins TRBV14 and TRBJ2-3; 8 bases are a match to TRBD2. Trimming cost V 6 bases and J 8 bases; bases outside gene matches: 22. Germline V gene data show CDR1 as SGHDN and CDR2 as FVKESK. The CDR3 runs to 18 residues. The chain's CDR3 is CASRQIPPGLGKPATQYF. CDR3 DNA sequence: TGTGCCAGCAGGCAGATTCCCCCGGGACTAGGCAAACCAGCTACGCAGTATTTT.

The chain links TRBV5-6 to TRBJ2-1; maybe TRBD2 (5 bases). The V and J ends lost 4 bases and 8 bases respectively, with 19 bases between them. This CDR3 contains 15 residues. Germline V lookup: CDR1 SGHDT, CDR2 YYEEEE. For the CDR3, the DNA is TGTGCCAGCAGCCCACCATCTCCGGGGTTCCATGAGCAGTTCTTC. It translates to CASSPPSPGFHEQFF. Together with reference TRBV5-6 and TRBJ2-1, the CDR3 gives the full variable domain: DAGVTQSPTHLIKTRGQQVTLRCSPKSGHDTVSWYQQALGQGPQFIFQYYEEEERQRGNFPDRFSGHQFPNYSSELNVNALLLGDSALYLCASSPPSPGFHEQFFGPGTRLTVL.

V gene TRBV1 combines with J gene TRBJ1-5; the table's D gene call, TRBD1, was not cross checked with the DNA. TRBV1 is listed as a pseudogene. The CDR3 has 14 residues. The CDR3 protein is CTSRKGQHNQPQHF. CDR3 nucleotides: TGCACCAGCAGAAAGGGACAACACAATCAGCCCCAGCATTTT.

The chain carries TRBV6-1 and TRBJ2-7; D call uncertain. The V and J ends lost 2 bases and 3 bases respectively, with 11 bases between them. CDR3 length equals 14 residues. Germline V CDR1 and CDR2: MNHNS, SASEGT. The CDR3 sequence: CASSESPPFYEQYF. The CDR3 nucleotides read TGTGCCAGCAGTGAATCTCCACCGTTCTACGAGCAGTACTTC.

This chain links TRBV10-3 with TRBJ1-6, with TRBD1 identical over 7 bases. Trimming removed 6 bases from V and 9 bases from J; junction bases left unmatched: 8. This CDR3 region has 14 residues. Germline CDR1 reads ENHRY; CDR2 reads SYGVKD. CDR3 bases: TGTGCCATCAGCTCTACAGGGGAAATTTCACCCCTCCACTTT. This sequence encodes CAISSTGEISPLHF.

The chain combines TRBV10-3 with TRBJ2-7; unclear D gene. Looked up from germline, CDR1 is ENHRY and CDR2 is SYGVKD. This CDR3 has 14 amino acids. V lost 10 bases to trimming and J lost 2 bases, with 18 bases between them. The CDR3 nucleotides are TGTGCCACTAGAGCCGGGCCGGAGACCTACGAGCAGTACTTC. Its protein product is CATRAGPETYEQYF.

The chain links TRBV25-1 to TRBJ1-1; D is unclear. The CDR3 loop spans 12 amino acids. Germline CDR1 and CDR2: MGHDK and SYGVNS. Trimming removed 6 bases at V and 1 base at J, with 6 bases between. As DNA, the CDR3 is TGTGCCAGCAGGCTAGGGAACACTGAAGCTTTCTTT. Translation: CASRLGNTEAFF. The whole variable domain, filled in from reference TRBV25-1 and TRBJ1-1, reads EADIYQTPRYLVIGTGKKITLECSQTMGHDKMYWYQQDPGMELHLIHYSYGVNSTEKGDLSSESTVSRIRTEHFPLTLESARPSHTSQYLCASRLGNTEAFFGQGTRLTVV.

CDR3 nucleotide sequence: TGTGCCAGCAGCTTAGGTGGCGGGAGGGGCACAGATACGCAGTATTTT. Translating gives CASSLGGGRGTDTQYF. J is TRBJ2-3 and V is TRBV11-2; 9 bases map to TRBD2. V trimming: 1 base; J trimming: 1 base; junction bases outside the gene matches: 3. The germline V gene encodes CDR1 SGHAT and CDR2 FQNNGV. This CDR3 is built from 16 residues.

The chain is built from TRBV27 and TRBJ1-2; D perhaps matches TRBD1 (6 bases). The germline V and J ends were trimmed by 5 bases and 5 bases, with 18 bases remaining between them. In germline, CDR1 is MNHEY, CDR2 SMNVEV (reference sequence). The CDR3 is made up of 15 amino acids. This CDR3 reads CASSPVGGGGYGYTF. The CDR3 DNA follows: TGTGCCAGCAGTCCGGTGGGCGGGGGCGGTTATGGCTACACCTTC.

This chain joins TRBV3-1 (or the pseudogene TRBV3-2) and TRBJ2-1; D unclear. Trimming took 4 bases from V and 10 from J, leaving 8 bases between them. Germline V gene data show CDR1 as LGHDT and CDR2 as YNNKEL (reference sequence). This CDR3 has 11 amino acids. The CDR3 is CASSLYLEQFF. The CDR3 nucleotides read TGTGCCAGCAGCCTGTATCTAGAGCAGTTCTTC.

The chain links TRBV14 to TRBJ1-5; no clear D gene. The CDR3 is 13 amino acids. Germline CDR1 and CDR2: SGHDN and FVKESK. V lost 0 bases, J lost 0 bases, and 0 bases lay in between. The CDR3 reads CASSQDSNQPQHF. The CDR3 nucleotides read TGTGCCAGCAGCCAAGATAGCAATCAGCCCCAGCATTTT.

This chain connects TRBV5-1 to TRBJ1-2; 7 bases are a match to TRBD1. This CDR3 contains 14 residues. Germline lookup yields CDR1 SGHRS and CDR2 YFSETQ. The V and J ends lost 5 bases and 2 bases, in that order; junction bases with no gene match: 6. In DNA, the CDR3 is TGCGCCAGCAGACCGACGACAGGGAACTATGGCTACACCTTC. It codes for CASRPTTGNYGYTF.

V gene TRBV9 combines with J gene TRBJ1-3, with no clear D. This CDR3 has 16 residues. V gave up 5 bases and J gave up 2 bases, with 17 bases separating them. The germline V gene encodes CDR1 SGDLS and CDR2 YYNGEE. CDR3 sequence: CASSPPGANPGNTIYF. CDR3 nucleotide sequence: TGTGCCAGCAGTCCCCCCGGAGCAAACCCTGGAAACACCATATATTTT.